This T cell receptor (beta chain) is drawn from a study of tumor-infiltrating lymphocytes in oesophageal squamous cell carcinoma. TCRdb analysed the PCR reads with MiXCR anew, one entry per CDR3 protein. The sample lists about 16,000 distinct CDR3 sequences; approximately 45% were seen once. Germline V gene data show CDR1 as SGHTA and CDR2 as FQGNSA. The CDR3 runs 14 residues. Sequencing was performed on normal esophageal tissue next to the tumor. This sequence originates from a female donor with esophageal squamous cell carcinoma. The rearrangement links TRBV7-2 to TRBJ2-1; the D gene is possibly TRBD1 (5 bases). With the DNA end fitting TRBJ2-7 better, the J assignment may be wrong. CDR3 coding DNA: TGTGCCAGCAGCCCCGCTCCAGGGTTAGGCGAGCAGTACTTC. It translates to CASSPAPGLGEQYF.